The source of this T cell receptor beta chain is a study of blood T cell repertoires in COVID-19 (dated by TCRdb to 2020 to 2022). Notes on the research overall: Samples from collaborators originated in the United States, Italy and Spain and spanned both the acute and convalescent phases of COVID-19. The sample metadata nearly always contained a de-identified subject ID, COVID-19 status, age in years and sex. Where available, HLA class I and class II types were taken from metadata supplied by the sample provider and were not determined by assay-based typing. Subjects who had been exposed to COVID-19, were actively infected with it, or had recovered from it provided the deeply sampled blood TCRbeta repertoires that made up the dataset. The repertoires were released in a freely available public database meant as a resource for research on the immune response to SARS-CoV-2. The prospective study material was composed of cDNA or gDNA derived from T cells, B-cell-depleted T cells, or PBMCs. The samples were drawn from two sources: the first 160 participants of the ongoing ImmuneRACE study, and 1,000 to 1,500 subjects contributed by 6 global collaborators.

Participants in the prospective study were aged roughly 18 to 100 years, lived in approximately 26 United States geographic areas, and enrolled through a virtual design. To assign participants to cohorts, the prospective study relied on clinical history that participants themselves reported in a screening survey and a study questionnaire. In the prospective study, mobile phlebotomists collected whole blood, serum and a nasopharyngeal or oropharyngeal swab from each participant. Prospective study participants could optionally give additional blood draws and questionnaires over an approximately 2-month period. Blood samples from the prospective study were shipped frozen or at room temperature prior to DNA extraction. The investigation overall reported the following: The amount of clinical and demographic metadata varied by source and participant and was provided uncurated.

TCRbeta CDR3 regions were amplified from genomic DNA by means of the immunoSEQ Assay, a bias-controlled multiplex PCR. The study's own analysis went as follows. The number of nucleated cells in each sample was estimated from the amplification of reference gene primers within the assay. To quantify the absolute abundance of each unique TCRbeta CDR3 rearrangement, sequence reads were collapsed and filtered. For each sample, productive Simpson clonality was calculated as the square root of Simpson's diversity index across productive rearrangements. Sourced from immuneACCESS, this table was stored by TCRdb with only in-frame sequences that have V and J called. A share of the clones is absent; for the studies checked, an unresolved V gene accounts for under half, and the remainder has no known explanation. That table furnishes V, J and clone size, whereas the DNA furnished D and trimming. This sample gives roughly 200,000 clones in total; roughly 82% of them show up just once. The ten largest clones take up less than 5.5% of the sample.

A word on this clone: No antigen is known for it. The input lacks base qualities; no much larger clone sits a single base away.

The junction shows trimming of 6 bases on V and 2 bases on J, plus 15 bases between the germline ends. Looking up the germline V gene yields CDR1 MGHRA and CDR2 YSYEKL. The CDR3 holds 15 amino acids from the cysteine to the phenylalanine. This entry keeps only the CDR3 DNA: 45 bases, framed from base 1. The sample taken for sequencing was PBMCs or T cells enriched from blood (not recorded which). This TCR was sampled from a woman between 55 and 75 years old with acute COVID-19. The V and J segments used are TRBV4-1 and TRBJ2-3, and perhaps TRBD2 as D gene, on 6 matching bases. The CDR3 protein is CASRRTGVHTDTQYF. The DNA is as follows: TGCGCCAGCAGGAGAACGGGGGTTCACACAGATACGCAGTATTTT.